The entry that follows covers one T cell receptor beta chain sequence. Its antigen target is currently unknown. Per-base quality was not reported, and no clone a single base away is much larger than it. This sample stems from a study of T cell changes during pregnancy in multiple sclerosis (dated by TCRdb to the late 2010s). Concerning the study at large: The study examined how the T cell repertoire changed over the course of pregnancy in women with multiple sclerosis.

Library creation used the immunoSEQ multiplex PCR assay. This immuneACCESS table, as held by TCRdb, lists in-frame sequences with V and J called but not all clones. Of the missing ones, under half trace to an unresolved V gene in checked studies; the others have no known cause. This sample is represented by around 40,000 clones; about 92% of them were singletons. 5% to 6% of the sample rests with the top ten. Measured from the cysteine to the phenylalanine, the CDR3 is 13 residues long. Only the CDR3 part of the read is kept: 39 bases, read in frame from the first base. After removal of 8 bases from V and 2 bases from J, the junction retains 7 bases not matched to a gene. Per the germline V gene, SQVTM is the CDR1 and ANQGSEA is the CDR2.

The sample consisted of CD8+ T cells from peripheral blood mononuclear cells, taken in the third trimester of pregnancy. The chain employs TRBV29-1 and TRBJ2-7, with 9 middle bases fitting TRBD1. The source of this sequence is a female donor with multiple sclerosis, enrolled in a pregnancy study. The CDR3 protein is CSIEQGAPYEQYF. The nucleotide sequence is TGCAGCATAGAACAGGGGGCTCCCTACGAGCAGTACTTC.